This record looks at one T cell receptor beta chain sequence and its context. CDR3 length: 14 residues. CDR1 and CDR2 (germline): SNHLY, FYNNEI. V lost 11 bases to trimming and J lost 12 bases; unmatched junction nucleotides: 20. The sample belongs to a study of T cell responses to AZD1222 COVID-19 vaccine. Study-level information: Whether given at about 4 or about 12 weeks, second doses were pooled.

Here immunoSEQ multiplex PCR was the method, and the copy in TCRdb shows in-frame clones only, minus some. The sample contains roughly 120,000 clones, around 86% of which appear only once. Here the sequenced sample was peripheral blood, taken on day 0 of AZD1222 vaccination. The receptor's source is an adult in good health. The chain carries TRBV2 and TRBJ2-3; 7 bases agree with TRBD2. The CDR3 bases are TGTGCCCTTGAGCCCTCAATAGGGAGCGGGGATCAGTATTTT. Translating gives CALEPSIGSGDQYF. The variable domain in full, with the rest retrieved from reference TRBV2 and TRBJ2-3, is EPEVTQTPSHQVTQMGQEVILRCVPISNHLYFYWYRQILGQKVEFLVSFYNNEISEKSEIFDDQFSVERPDGSNFTLKIRSTKLEDSAMYFCALEPSIGSGDQYFGPGTRLTVL.